These 11 T cell receptor beta chains share one sample of origin, sequenced in a study of T-cell reconstitution after alpha-beta-depleted transplantation in children. TCRbeta library preparation incorporated unique molecular identifiers. TCRdb passed the PCR reads through MiXCR, listing each CDR3 protein once. The data hold some 550,000 distinct CDR3 sequences, with roughly 23% observed a single time. The sequencing here drew on PBMCs, mostly from graft donor cells, taken 360 days after TCRalphabeta/CD19-depleted stem cell transplant. Every receptor here comes from a boy in the first two years of life who had a stem cell transplant for acute myeloid leukemia, so the T cells may come from the graft donor.

This clonotype was recorded at least ten times. The chain uses TRBV12-3 or TRBV12-4 and TRBJ2-2; 11 nucleotides match TRBD1. Trimming removed 10 bases from V and 7 bases from J; junction bases left unmatched: 11. There are 15 residues in the CDR3. CDR3 DNA: TGTGCCACCGTAGCAAGGACAGGGGGCGTCGGGGAGCTGTTTTTT. Protein sequence: CATVARTGGVGELFF.

This sequence joins TRBV5-4 and TRBJ1-1, with 7 bases matching TRBD1. This CDR3 is 15 amino acids long. Trimming cost V 2 bases and J 2 bases; bases outside gene matches: 6. Germline V lookup: CDR1 SGHNT, CDR2 YYREEE (reference sequence). CDR3 sequence reads: CASSFRQGPNTEAFF. The CDR3 nucleotides read TGTGCCAGCAGCTTTCGACAGGGACCCAACACTGAAGCTTTCTTT. Full variable domain (outside the CDR3, taken from reference TRBV5-4 and TRBJ1-1): ETGVTQSPTHLIKTRGQQVTLRCSSQSGHNTVSWYQQALGQGPQFIFQYYREEENGRGNFPPRFSGLQFPNYSSELNVNALELDDSALYLCASSFRQGPNTEAFFGQGTRLTVV.

The chain's CDR3 is CASRGWASGTDTQYF. As DNA, the CDR3 is TGTGCCAGCAGAGGCTGGGCTAGCGGCACAGATACGCAGTATTTT. The V gene is TRBV6-1, the J gene TRBJ2-3; D is possibly TRBD2 (6 bases). The CDR3 extends over 15 amino acids. The germline CDR1 and CDR2 sequences are MNHNS and SASEGT. V was pared by 6 bases and J by 1 base, with 14 bases between.

This clonotype has ten or more counts. The CDR3 sequence is CAISVSGPRPEAFF. The CDR3 DNA reads as TGTGCCATCAGTGTCTCCGGGCCCCGGCCTGAAGCTTTCTTT. The V gene is TRBV10-3, the J gene TRBJ1-1, with unresolved D. CDR1 is ENHRY, CDR2 SYGVKD, per germline. The CDR3 length is 14 residues. V dropped 4 bases and J dropped 6 bases, with 15 bases sitting between them.

The J gene is TRBJ1-1, the V gene TRBV25-1; D gene uncertain. The CDR3 extends over 11 amino acids. Germline V gives CDR1 MGHDK, CDR2 SYGVNS. V lost 6 bases and J 7 bases, leaving 9 bases between the germline ends. CDR3 amino acids: CASRMYYEAFF. DNA for the CDR3: TGTGCCAGCAGGATGTACTATGAAGCTTTCTTT.

The V and J genes are TRBV20-1 and TRBJ2-2; D is perhaps TRBD1 (6 bases). The germline V gene encodes CDR1 DFQATT and CDR2 SNEGSKA (reference sequence). The V end lost 2 bases, the J end lost 6 bases, and 13 bases lay between the germline ends. CDR3 length equals 14 residues. The CDR3 spells CSARPTGIAGELFF. The CDR3 nucleotides are TGCAGTGCTAGACCCACAGGGATCGCCGGGGAGCTGTTTTTT.

The gene calls are TRBV12-3 or TRBV12-4 and TRBJ2-7; D might be TRBD1 (5 bases). V shed 3 bases and J shed 6 bases, with 12 bases lying between them. The CDR3 totals 13 residues. The CDR3 protein is CASSLVQGAEQYV. CDR3 coding DNA: TGTGCCAGCAGTTTGGTCCAGGGCGCCGAGCAGTACGTC.

This sequence joins TRBV21-1 and TRBJ2-7; the DNA was not compared with TRBD2, the D call given in the table. TRBV21-1 has pseudogene status. This CDR3 is built from 14 residues. The CDR3 DNA follows: TGTGCCAGCAGCAAAGTTCTAGTAGCGTACGAGCAGTACGTC. Encoded protein: CASSKVLVAYEQYV.

This clonotype was seen many times. This chain links TRBV20-1 with TRBJ2-1, with D perhaps TRBD1 (5 bases). CDR1 and CDR2 from the germline V gene are DFQATT and SNEGSKA (reference sequence). This CDR3 region has 14 residues. Trimming removed 6 bases from V and 5 bases from J, with 17 bases in between. DNA for the CDR3: TGCAGTGCCCAAAGGGGTCCGGACGACAATGAGCAGTTCTTC. Encoded protein: CSAQRGPDDNEQFF.

The rearrangement joins TRBV10-2 to TRBJ1-5; the D is unclear. Germline CDR1 and CDR2: WSHSY and SAAADI. Trimming removed 7 bases at V and 3 bases at J, with 13 bases between. This CDR3 spans 14 amino acids. The CDR3 loop reads CASTGAGINQPQHF. The CDR3 region has the DNA TGCGCCAGCACCGGCGCGGGGATCAATCAGCCCCAGCATTTT.

The V gene is TRBV7-2, the J gene TRBJ1-2; possible D gene TRBD1, 6 bases. Germline loops: CDR1 SGHTA, CDR2 FQGNSA. This CDR3 contains 14 residues. Trimming shortened V by 2 bases and J by 5 bases, and 12 bases separated the two germline ends. The CDR3 DNA reads as TGTGCCAGCAGCTTAAGTTCCGGACAGTATGGCTACACCTTC. It translates to CASSLSSGQYGYTF.